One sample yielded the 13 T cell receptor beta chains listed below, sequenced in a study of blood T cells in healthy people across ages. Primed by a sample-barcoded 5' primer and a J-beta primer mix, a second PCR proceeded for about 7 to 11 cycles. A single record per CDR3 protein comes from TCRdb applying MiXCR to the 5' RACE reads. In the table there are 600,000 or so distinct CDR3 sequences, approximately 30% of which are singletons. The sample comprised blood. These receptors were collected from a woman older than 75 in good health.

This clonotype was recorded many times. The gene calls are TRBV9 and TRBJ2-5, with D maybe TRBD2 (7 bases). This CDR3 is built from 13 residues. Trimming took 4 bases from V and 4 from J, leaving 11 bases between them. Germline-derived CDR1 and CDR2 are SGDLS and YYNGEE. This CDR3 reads CASSWGGRETQYF. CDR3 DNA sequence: TGTGCCAGCAGCTGGGGGGGCAGAGAGACCCAGTACTTC.

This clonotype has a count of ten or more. The CDR3 DNA is TGTGCCAGCAGCCCCCGTTTAGTAGACGAGCAGTACTTC. Its translation is CASSPRLVDEQYF. The chain combines TRBV11-1 with TRBJ2-7; D is undetermined. This CDR3 comprises 13 residues. CDR1 is SGHAT and CDR2 is FQDESV in the germline V gene (reference sequence). The germline V and J ends were trimmed by 5 bases and 5 bases, with 13 bases remaining between them.

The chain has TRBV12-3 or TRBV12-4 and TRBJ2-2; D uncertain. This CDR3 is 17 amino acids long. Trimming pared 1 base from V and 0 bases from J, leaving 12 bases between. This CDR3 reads CASSLGGVPANTGELFF. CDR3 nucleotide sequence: TGTGCCAGCAGTTTAGGTGGGGTACCCGCGAACACCGGGGAGCTGTTTTTT.

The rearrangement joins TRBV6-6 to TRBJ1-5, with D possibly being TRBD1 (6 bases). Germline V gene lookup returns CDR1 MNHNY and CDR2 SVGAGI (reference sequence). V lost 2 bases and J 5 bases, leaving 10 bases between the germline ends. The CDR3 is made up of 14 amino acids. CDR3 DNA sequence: TGTGCCAGCAGTTACGCTCAGGGGTATCAGCCCCAGCATTTT. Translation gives CASSYAQGYQPQHF.

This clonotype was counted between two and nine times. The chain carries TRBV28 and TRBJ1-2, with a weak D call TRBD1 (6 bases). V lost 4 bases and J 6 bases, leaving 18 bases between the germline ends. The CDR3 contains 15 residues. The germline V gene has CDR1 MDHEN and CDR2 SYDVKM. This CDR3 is CASSSPTRQAHGYTF. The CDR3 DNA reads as TGTGCCAGCAGTTCTCCTACCAGACAGGCCCATGGCTACACCTTC.

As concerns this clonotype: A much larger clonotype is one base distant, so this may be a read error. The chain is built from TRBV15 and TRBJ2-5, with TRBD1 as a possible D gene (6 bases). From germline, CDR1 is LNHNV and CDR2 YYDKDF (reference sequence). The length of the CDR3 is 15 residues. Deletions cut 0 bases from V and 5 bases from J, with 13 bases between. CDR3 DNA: TGTGCCACCAGCAGAGAGACACAGGGTTCGGAGACCCAGTACTTC. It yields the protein CATSRETQGSETQYF.

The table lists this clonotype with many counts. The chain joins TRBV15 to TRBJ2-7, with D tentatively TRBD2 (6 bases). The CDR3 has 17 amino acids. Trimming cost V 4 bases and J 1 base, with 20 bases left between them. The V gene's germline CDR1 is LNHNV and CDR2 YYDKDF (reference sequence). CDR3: CATSTLTGLGLSYEQYF. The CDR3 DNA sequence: TGTGCCACCAGCACCCTCACCGGGCTGGGACTTTCCTACGAGCAGTACTTC.

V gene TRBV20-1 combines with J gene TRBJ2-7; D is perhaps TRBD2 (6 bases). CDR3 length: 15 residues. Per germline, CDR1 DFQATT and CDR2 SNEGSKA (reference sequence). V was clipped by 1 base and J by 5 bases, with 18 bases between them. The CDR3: CSARAILARRDEQYF. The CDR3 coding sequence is TGCAGTGCTAGAGCTATCCTAGCGAGGAGGGACGAGCAGTACTTC.

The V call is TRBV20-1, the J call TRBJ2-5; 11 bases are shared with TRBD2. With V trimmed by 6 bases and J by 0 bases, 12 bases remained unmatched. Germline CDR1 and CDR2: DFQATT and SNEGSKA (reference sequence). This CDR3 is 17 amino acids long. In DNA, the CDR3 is TGCAGTGCCACCACGACTAGCGGGACTTGGTACCAAGAGACCCAGTACTTC. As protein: CSATTTSGTWYQETQYF.

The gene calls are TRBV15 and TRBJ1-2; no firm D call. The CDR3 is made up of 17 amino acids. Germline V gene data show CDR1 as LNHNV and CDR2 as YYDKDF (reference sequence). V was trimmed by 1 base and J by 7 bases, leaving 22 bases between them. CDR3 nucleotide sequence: TGTGCCACCAGCAGAGCTACGACGGGCAGCTCCCTTGGTGGCTACACCTTC. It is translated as CATSRATTGSSLGGYTF.

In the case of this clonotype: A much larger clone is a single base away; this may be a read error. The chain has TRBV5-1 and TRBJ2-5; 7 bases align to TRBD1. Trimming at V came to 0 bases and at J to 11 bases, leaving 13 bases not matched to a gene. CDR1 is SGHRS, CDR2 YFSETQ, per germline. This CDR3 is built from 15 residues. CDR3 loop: CASSLVGTAYNEQYF. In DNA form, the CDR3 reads TGCGCCAGCAGCTTGGTAGGGACAGCCTACAATGAGCAGTACTTC.

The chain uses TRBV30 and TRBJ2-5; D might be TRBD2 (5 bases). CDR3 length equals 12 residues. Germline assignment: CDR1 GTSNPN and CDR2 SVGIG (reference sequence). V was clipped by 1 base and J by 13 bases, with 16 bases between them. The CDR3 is CAWSDNREGGYF. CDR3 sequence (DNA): TGTGCCTGGAGTGACAATAGGGAAGGAGGGTACTTC.

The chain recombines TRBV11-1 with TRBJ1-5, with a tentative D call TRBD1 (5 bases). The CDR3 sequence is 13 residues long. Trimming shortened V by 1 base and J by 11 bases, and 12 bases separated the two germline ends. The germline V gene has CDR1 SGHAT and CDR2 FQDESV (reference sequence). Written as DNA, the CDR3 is TGTGCCAGCAGCTTAGGGGGCGGTGACTCCCAGCATTTT. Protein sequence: CASSLGGGDSQHF.